Here is one T cell receptor (beta chain) with its context. Its antigen remains unknown. The data originate from a study of shared clonotypes between healthy human individuals. Study overall: CD4 naive cells filled three plates per donor, CD4 memory three, CD8 naive two and CD8 memory one. Findings and limits, study-wide: Only blood was sampled; tissue repertoires likely differ. The study generally estimated greater richness for naive than memory subsets.

Some clones are missing from TCRdb's copy, which holds only in-frame ones; the method was immunoSEQ multiplex PCR. Seen here are a few million clones, 80% to 95% observed once, and the top ten hold 0.3% to 0.4%. The CDR3 extends over 13 amino acids. The V end was cut by 10 bases, the J end by 2 bases, with 13 bases between. Germline CDR1 reads MNHEY; CDR2 reads SMNVEV (reference sequence). The sequence derives from a young man in good health. Some clones in this sample may be carry-over from other donors' samples. The rearrangement uses TRBV27 and TRBJ2-3, with D possibly being TRBD1 or TRBD2 (5 bases each). The sample taken for sequencing was naive CD4+ T cells from PBMCs. Documented subset: CD45RA+ positively selected. The CDR3 sequence: CATTRGDTDTQYF. The CDR3, as DNA: TGTGCCACCACCCGAGGGGACACAGATACGCAGTATTTT.